One sample yielded the 17 T cell receptor beta chains listed below, sequenced in a study of blood T cell repertoires in COVID-19. Measured with immunoSEQ multiplex PCR; TCRdb has only the in-frame clones, and not every one. Of approximately 140,000 clones in the sample, under 85% were seen once. What was sequenced was peripheral blood. The source of these receptors is a human donor in a cohort sampled during active COVID-19.

The rearrangement uses TRBV27 and TRBJ2-7; 7 positions agree with TRBD1. Germline V lookup: CDR1 MNHEY, CDR2 SMNVEV (reference sequence). The CDR3 has 13 amino acids. V dropped 4 bases and J dropped 6; count of bases not matched to a gene: 6. CDR3 DNA sequence: TGTGCCAGCAGTTCGTACAGGGGTAGCGAGCAGTACTTC. Protein sequence: CASSSYRGSEQYF.

The chain joins TRBV12-5 to TRBJ2-5, with 7 positions matching TRBD1. Looked up from germline, CDR1 is LGHNT and CDR2 is FRNRAP. Trimming removed 1 base from V and 1 base from J; junction bases left unmatched: 9. The CDR3 sequence is 17 residues long. The CDR3 protein is CASGLDSGTATQETQYF. CDR3 in DNA: TGTGCTAGTGGTTTGGACTCCGGGACAGCGACCCAAGAGACCCAGTACTTC.

The chain recombines TRBV9 with TRBJ2-2, with D maybe TRBD1 (5 bases). Germline assignment: CDR1 SGDLS and CDR2 YYNGEE. The CDR3 sequence is 15 residues long. Trimming left V 1 base short and J 4 bases short, with 11 bases between. CDR3 DNA: TGTGCCAGCAGCGTACAGGGTCTGGGCACCGGGGAGCTGTTTTTT. Protein sequence: CASSVQGLGTGELFF.

The V gene is TRBV2, the J gene TRBJ1-4, with TRBD1 as a possible D gene (5 bases). Trimming shortened V by 1 base and J by 4 bases, and 7 bases separated the two germline ends. CDR1 and CDR2 from the germline V gene are SNHLY and FYNNEI. This CDR3 is built from 14 residues. The CDR3 DNA is TGTGCCAGCAGTGAAGGGGGGGGTAATGAAAAACTGTTTTTT. It is translated as CASSEGGGNEKLFF.

The V and J genes are TRBV10-3 and TRBJ2-7, with 12 bases fitting TRBD1. Germline CDR1 is ENHRY and CDR2 is SYGVKD. The V segment lost 4 bases and the J segment 5 bases; nucleotides outside the gene matches: 3. This CDR3 region has 14 residues. The CDR3 loop is CAISGGQGADEQYF. The CDR3 region has the DNA TGTGCCATCAGTGGGGGACAGGGGGCAGACGAGCAGTACTTC.

CDR3 coding DNA: TGTGCCAGCAGCTTAGGGAGCCGCGGTGAAAAACTGTTTTTT. This translates into CASSLGSRGEKLFF. The chain employs TRBV7-2 and TRBJ1-4, with D hard to call. This CDR3 has 14 residues. V dropped 1 base and J dropped 7 bases, with 10 bases sitting between them. Germline V gene lookup returns CDR1 SGHTA and CDR2 FQGNSA.

A remark on this clone: A read error may produce the germline difference seen at one junction end. V gene TRBV3-1 (or the pseudogene TRBV3-2) combines with J gene TRBJ1-4, with D maybe TRBD1 (6 bases). Germline lookup yields CDR1 LGHDT and CDR2 YNNKEL (reference sequence). This CDR3 region has 17 residues. The CDR3 bases are TGTACCAGCAGCCAAGGGGACATACCTGCAACTAATGAAAAACTGTTTTTT. This sequence encodes CTSSQGDIPATNEKLFF.

J is TRBJ1-6 and V is TRBV5-6; the D gene is possibly TRBD1 (6 bases). This CDR3 is 16 amino acids long. V shed 4 bases and J shed 8 bases, with 19 bases lying between them. In germline, CDR1 is SGHDT, CDR2 YYEEEE. The CDR3 loop reads CASSNGGLGVYSPLHF. The CDR3 DNA follows: TGTGCCAGCAGCAACGGGGGGCTAGGTGTTTATTCACCCCTCCACTTT.

This clone was counted a few times. The chain couples TRBV3-1 (or the pseudogene TRBV3-2) to TRBJ1-4; D uncertain. This CDR3 spans 16 amino acids. Trimming took 5 bases from V and 5 from J, leaving 18 bases between them. The germline gives CDR1 LGHDT, CDR2 YNNKEL (reference sequence). The CDR3 is CASSKRHSGNNEKLFF. CDR3 DNA sequence: TGTGCCAGCAGCAAAAGACACAGTGGTAACAATGAAAAACTGTTTTTT.

This chain connects TRBV7-3 to TRBJ2-1; 8 nucleotides align to TRBD1. This CDR3 comprises 15 residues. CDR1 and CDR2 (germline): SGHTA, FQGTGA. Germline trimming cut 5 bases from V and 1 base from J; bases unmatched to any gene: 4. The CDR3, as DNA: TGTGCCAGCAGCCCAACAGGGGGTTCCTACAATGAGCAGTTCTTC. Translated: CASSPTGGSYNEQFF.

This chain connects TRBV9 to TRBJ2-5, with 7 nucleotides matching TRBD2. The CDR3 runs to 15 residues. The trim removed 4 bases at V and 2 bases at J, leaving 8 bases unmatched. Germline V CDR1 and CDR2: SGDLS, YYNGEE. This chain's CDR3 is CASSPPSGPQETQYF. Written as DNA, the CDR3 is TGTGCCAGCAGCCCCCCTAGCGGCCCACAAGAGACCCAGTACTTC.

This clone was recorded many times. J is TRBJ1-4 and V is TRBV27; D is perhaps TRBD1 (5 bases). This CDR3 spans 14 amino acids. The ends were cut back, 6 bases at V and 8 bases at J, with 16 bases in the middle. In germline, CDR1 is MNHEY, CDR2 SMNVEV (reference sequence). CDR3 coding DNA: TGTGCCAGCAGGGGGATACAGGATGGGGAAAAACTGTTTTTT. Protein product: CASRGIQDGEKLFF. Drawing the rest from reference TRBV27 and TRBJ1-4, the complete variable domain is EAQVTQNPRYLITVTGKKLTVTCSQNMNHEYMSWYRQDPGLGLRQIYYSMNVEVTDKGDVPEGYKVSRKEKRNFPLILESPSPNQTSLYFCASRGIQDGEKLFFGSGTQLSVL.

This clone was seen a single time. This rearrangement joins TRBV6-5 to TRBJ1-1; D unclear. This CDR3 is built from 16 residues. The germline V and J ends were trimmed by 2 bases and 7 bases, with 20 bases remaining between them. Germline CDR1 MNHEY, CDR2 SVGAGI. This CDR3 is CASSYGRRSSPNEAFF. DNA of the CDR3: TGTGCCAGCAGTTACGGGCGCAGGTCGAGCCCAAATGAAGCTTTCTTT.

This rearrangement joins TRBV5-1 to TRBJ2-4, with D tentatively TRBD2 (6 bases). Germline CDR1 reads SGHRS; CDR2 reads YFSETQ. The CDR3 has 15 amino acids. Deletions cut 7 bases from V and 1 base from J, with 15 bases between. The CDR3: CASGSGSGAKNIQYF. Here the CDR3 DNA reads TGCGCCAGCGGATCTGGGAGCGGGGCCAAAAACATTCAGTACTTC.

This clone was seen only a few times. The rearrangement uses TRBV5-1 and TRBJ1-6, with 9 bases that match TRBD1. The CDR3 spans 14 residues. The ends lost 6 bases at V and 6 bases at J; junction bases unmatched: 4. The V gene's germline CDR1 is SGHRS and CDR2 YFSETQ. The CDR3: CASTAGQGNSPLHF. CDR3 sequence (DNA): TGCGCCAGCACCGCGGGACAGGGTAATTCACCCCTCCACTTT.

The chain recombines TRBV18 with TRBJ1-1; D might be TRBD1 (6 bases). This CDR3 is 15 amino acids long. Germline-derived CDR1 and CDR2 are KGHSH and LQKENI. Trimming took 4 bases from V and 0 from J, leaving 12 bases between them. The CDR3 sequence: CASSRRQVVNTEAFF. CDR3 nucleotide sequence: TGTGCCAGCTCACGCCGACAGGTTGTGAACACTGAAGCTTTCTTT.

The CDR3 sequence is CASSLRPPGQGDNSPLHF. DNA of the CDR3: TGCGCCAGCAGCTTGCGCCCGCCCGGACAGGGAGATAATTCACCCCTCCACTTT. J is TRBJ1-6 and V is TRBV5-1; 8 positions match TRBD1. This CDR3 is 18 amino acids long. The V segment lost 1 base and the J segment 5 bases; nucleotides outside the gene matches: 11. Germline V CDR1 and CDR2: SGHRS, YFSETQ.